This T cell receptor (beta chain) was recorded in a study of blood T cell repertoires in COVID-19. Overall study context: Donors in the United States, Italy and Spain gave samples during acute or convalescent COVID-19.

Study processing details: By means of reference gene primer amplification, nucleated cell counts were estimated. Repertoires were generated with immunoSEQ multiplex PCR, while TCRdb's copy carries only in-frame clones and drops some. That table gives V, J and clone size, and the DNA gave D and trimming. The repertoire includes some 170,000 clones, 80% of them detected once, and 4.5% to 7.5% sits in the top ten. Participants, about 18 to 90 years old, spanned around 25 US areas. The sequenced sample consisted of PBMCs or T cells enriched from blood (not recorded which). This clonotype originated in a man in his forties who had recovered from COVID-19.

The DNA for the CDR3 is TGTGCCAGTAGTCGACTAGCGGGGGGGTACAATGAGCAGTTCTTC. Its translation is CASSRLAGGYNEQFF. The rearrangement uses TRBV19 and TRBJ2-1, with 14 bases fitting TRBD2. From germline, CDR1 is LNHDA and CDR2 SQIVND (reference sequence). V trimming: 5 bases; J trimming: 4 bases; junction bases outside the gene matches: 1. This CDR3 is built from 15 residues.